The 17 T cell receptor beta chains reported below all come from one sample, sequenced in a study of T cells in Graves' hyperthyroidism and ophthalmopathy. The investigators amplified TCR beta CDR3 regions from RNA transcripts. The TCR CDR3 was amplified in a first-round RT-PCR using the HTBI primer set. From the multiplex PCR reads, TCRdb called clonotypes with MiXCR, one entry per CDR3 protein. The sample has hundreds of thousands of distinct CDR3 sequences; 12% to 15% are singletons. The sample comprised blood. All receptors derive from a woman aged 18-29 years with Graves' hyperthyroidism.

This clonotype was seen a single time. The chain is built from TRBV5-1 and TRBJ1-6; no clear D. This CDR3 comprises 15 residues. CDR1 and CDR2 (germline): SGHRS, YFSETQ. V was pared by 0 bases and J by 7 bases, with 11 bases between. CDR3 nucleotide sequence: TGCGCCAGCAGCTTGGACCCCTCGGGGAATTCACCCCTCCACTTT. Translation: CASSLDPSGNSPLHF.

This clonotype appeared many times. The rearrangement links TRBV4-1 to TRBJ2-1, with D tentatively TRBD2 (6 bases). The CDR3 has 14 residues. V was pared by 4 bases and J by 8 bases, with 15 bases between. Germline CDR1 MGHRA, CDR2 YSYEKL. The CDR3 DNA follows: TGCGCCAGCAGCCTCAGAGTGCGGGATCATGAGCAGTTCTTC. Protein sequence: CASSLRVRDHEQFF.

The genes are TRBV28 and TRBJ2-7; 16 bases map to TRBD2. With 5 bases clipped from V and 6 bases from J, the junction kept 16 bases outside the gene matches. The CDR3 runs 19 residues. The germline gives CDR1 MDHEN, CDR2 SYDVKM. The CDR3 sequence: CASSVTGTSGRALGCEQYF. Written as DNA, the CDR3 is TGTGCCAGCAGTGTCACCGGGACTAGCGGGAGGGCCCTGGGCTGCGAGCAGTACTTC.

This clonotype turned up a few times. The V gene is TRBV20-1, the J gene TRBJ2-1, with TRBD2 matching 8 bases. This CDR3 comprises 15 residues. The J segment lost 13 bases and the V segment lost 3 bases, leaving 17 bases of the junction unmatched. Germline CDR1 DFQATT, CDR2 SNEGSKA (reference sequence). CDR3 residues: CSARDTSGGPRGQFF. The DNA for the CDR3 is TGCAGTGCTAGGGACACTAGCGGAGGACCCCGCGGCCAGTTCTTC.

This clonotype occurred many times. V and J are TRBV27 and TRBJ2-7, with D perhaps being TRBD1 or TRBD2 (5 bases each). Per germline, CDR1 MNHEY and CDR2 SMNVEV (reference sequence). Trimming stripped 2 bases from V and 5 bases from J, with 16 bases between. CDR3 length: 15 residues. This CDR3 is CASSLPGQGPHEQYF. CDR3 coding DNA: TGTGCCAGCAGTTTACCGGGGCAGGGCCCCCACGAGCAGTACTTC.

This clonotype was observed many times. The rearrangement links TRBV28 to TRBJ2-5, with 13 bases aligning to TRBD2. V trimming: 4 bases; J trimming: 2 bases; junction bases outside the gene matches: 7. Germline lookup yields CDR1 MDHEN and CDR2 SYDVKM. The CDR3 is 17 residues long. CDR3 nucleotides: TGTGCCAGCAGTTCCAGGACTAGCGGGAGACCTCAAGAGACCCAGTACTTC. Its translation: CASSSRTSGRPQETQYF.

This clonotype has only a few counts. CDR3 DNA sequence: TGCAGCGTTAGGACAGGGGGCCTGAACACTGAAGCTTTCTTT. Its protein product is CSVRTGGLNTEAFF. The chain joins TRBV29-1 to TRBJ1-1; 11 bases map to TRBD1. The CDR3 runs 14 residues. Trimming cost V 5 bases and J 0 bases; bases outside gene matches: 2. Germline V CDR1 and CDR2: SQVTM, ANQGSEA.

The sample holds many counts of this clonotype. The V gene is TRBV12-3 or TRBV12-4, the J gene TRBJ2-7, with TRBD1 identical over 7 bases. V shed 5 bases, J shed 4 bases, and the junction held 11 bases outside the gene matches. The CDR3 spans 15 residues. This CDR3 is CASSDTGVVSYEQYF. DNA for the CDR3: TGTGCCAGCAGTGACACAGGGGTCGTTTCGTACGAGCAGTACTTC.

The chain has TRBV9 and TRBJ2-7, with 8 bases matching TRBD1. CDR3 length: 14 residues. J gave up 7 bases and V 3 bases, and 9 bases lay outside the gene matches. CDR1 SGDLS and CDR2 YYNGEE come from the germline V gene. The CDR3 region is CASSAGQGSSEQYF. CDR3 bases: TGTGCCAGCAGCGCCGGACAGGGTTCAAGTGAGCAGTACTTC. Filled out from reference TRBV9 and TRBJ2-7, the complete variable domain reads DSGVTQTPKHLITATGQRVTLRCSPRSGDLSVYWYQQSLDQGLQFLIQYYNGEERAKGNILERFSAQQFPDLHSELNLSSLELGDSALYFCASSAGQGSSEQYFGPGTRLTVT.

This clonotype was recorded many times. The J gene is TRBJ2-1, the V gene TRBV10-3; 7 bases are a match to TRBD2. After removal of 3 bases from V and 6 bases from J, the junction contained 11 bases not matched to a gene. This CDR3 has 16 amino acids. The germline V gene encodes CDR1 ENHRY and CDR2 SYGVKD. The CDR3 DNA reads TGTGCCATCAGTGACCCGCCTAGCGGTAAGGGCAATGAGCAGTTCTTC. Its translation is CAISDPPSGKGNEQFF.

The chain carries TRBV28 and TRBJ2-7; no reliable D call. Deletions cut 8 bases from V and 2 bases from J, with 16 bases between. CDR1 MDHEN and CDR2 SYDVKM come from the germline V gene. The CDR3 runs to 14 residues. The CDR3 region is CASSPQRPPYEQYF. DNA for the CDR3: TGTGCCAGCTCCCCCCAAAGGCCTCCCTACGAGCAGTACTTC.

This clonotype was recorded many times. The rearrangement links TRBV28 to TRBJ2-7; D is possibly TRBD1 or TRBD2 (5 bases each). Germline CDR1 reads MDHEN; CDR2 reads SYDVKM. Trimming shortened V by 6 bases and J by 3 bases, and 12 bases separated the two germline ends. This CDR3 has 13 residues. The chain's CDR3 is CASRGDENYEQYF. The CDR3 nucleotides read TGTGCCAGCAGGGGGGATGAGAACTACGAGCAGTACTTC.

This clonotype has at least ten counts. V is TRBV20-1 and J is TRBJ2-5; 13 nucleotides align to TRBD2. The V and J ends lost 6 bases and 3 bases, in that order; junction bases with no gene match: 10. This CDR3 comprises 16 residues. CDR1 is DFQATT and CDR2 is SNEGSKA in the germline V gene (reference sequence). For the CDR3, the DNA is TGCAGTGCCACCTTGACTAGCGGGAGGACCAAAGAGACCCAGTACTTC. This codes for CSATLTSGRTKETQYF.

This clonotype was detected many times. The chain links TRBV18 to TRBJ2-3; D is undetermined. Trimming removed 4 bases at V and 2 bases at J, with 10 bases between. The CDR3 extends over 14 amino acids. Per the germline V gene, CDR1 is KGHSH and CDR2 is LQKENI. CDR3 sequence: CASSLRRATDTQYF. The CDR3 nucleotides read TGTGCCAGCTCACTAAGACGAGCCACAGATACGCAGTATTTT. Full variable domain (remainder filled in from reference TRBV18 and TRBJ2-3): NAGVMQNPRHLVRRRGQEARLRCSPMKGHSHVYWYRQLPEEGLKFMVYLQKENIIDESGMPKERFSAEFPKEGPSILRIQQVVRGDSAAYFCASSLRRATDTQYFGPGTRLTVL.

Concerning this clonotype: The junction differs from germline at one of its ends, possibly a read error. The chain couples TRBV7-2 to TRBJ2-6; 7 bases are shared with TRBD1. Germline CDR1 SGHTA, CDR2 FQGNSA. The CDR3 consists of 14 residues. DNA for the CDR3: TGTGCCAGCAGCTTAAGGGGGCGGCAGAGGCTGGCCTCTTTC. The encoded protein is CASSLRGRQRLASF.

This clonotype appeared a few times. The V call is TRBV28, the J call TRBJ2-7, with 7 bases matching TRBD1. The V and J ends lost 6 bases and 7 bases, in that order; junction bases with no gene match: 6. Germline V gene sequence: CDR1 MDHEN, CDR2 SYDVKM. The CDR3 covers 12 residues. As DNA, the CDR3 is TGTGCCAGCAGCCCACAGGGGTGGGAGCAGTACTTC. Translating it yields CASSPQGWEQYF.

Here the CDR3 reads CSTSRPTSVELLAKNIQYF. DNA of the CDR3: TGCTCCACCTCACGGCCCACTAGCGTTGAGTTACTAGCCAAAAACATTCAGTACTTC. The chain carries TRBV29-1 and TRBJ2-4; 7 nucleotides agree with TRBD2. CDR3 length: 19 amino acids. Per germline, CDR1 SQVTM and CDR2 ANQGSEA.